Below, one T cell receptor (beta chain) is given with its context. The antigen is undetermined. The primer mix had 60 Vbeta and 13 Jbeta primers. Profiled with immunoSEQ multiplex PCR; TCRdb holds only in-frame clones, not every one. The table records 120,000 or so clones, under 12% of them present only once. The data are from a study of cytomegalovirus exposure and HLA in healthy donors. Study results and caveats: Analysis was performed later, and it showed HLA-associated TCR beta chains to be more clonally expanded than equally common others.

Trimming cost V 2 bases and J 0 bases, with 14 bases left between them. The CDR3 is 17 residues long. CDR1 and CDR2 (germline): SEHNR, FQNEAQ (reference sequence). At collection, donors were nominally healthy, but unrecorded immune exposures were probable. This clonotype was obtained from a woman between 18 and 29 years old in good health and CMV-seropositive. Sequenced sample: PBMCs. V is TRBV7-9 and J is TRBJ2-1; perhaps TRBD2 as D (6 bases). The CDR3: CASSLSGGRSSYNEQFF. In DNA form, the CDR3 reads TGTGCCAGCAGCTTATCCGGGGGACGGAGCTCCTACAATGAGCAGTTCTTC.